Detailed here is one TCR beta chain. The data belong to a study of OX40 agonist ivuxolimab in advanced cancers. At the level of the study: Patients received the agonistic anti-OX40 (CD134) antibody ivuxolimab.

Germline V lookup: CDR1 SGHTS, CDR2 YDEGEE. This CDR3 is built from 13 residues. Trimming left V 0 bases short and J 2 bases short, with 5 bases between. Data came from immunoSEQ multiplex PCR; TCRdb stores just in-frame clones and leaves some out. In the table there are some 31,000 clones, 80% to 95% of which are singletons. This sequence was found in an adult with an advanced solid tumor such as melanoma, head and neck, liver or kidney cancer. Material: CD4+ or CD8+ T cells sorted from blood, obtained in a trial of the OX40 agonist ivuxolimab. This chain connects TRBV5-8 to TRBJ1-1; D ambiguous. The CDR3 bases are TGTGCCAGCAGCTTGGGACCAAACACTGAAGCTTTCTTT. Translation: CASSLGPNTEAFF.